This T cell receptor beta chain was captured by sequencing in a study of cytomegalovirus exposure and HLA in healthy donors. Clones were read by immunoSEQ multiplex PCR, and TCRdb kept only the in-frame ones, dropping some. The repertoire has under 300,000 clones, more than 75% of them found once; the top ten carry less than 1.5%. Germline V lookup: CDR1 SNHLY, CDR2 FYNNEI. V lost 7 bases and J 6 bases, leaving 18 bases between the germline ends. The CDR3 has 15 amino acids. Points from the study as a whole: Many donors carried some public TCRs, although rarity characterized most TCR sequences. Investigators reported 150 to 200 TCR beta chains as tied to cytomegalovirus.

With respect to this clone: Its specificity is not known.

The specimen was PBMCs. This sequence originates from a woman in her thirties in good health and CMV-seropositive. This chain connects TRBV2 to TRBJ1-4, with D perhaps TRBD1 (6 bases). CDR3 amino acids: CASIEGGRGDEKLFF. CDR3 bases: TGTGCCAGCATTGAGGGGGGACGGGGAGATGAAAAACTGTTTTTT.